This T cell receptor (beta chain) stems from a study of blood T cell repertoires in COVID-19 (dated by TCRdb to the early 2020s). About the study as a whole: The collaborator samples originated in the United States, Italy and Spain and spanned the acute and convalescent phases of COVID-19. The prospective study material was composed of cDNA or gDNA derived from T cells, B-cell-depleted T cells, or PBMCs. Subjects who had been exposed to COVID-19, were actively infected with it, or had recovered from it provided the deeply sampled blood TCRbeta repertoires that made up the dataset. The repertoires were released in a freely available public database intended as a resource for research on the immune response to SARS-CoV-2. The samples were drawn from the first 160 participants of the ongoing ImmuneRACE study and from over 950 subjects provided by 6 global collaborators. Nearly every sample came with metadata listing a de-identified subject ID, COVID-19 status, age in years and sex. HLA class I and class II types, where available, came from metadata supplied by the sample provider rather than from assay-based typing. Points the paper makes about the study in general: Clinical and demographic metadata were provided uncurated, with the amount varying by source and participant.

About this clone itself: The specificity of this receptor is unknown. The record has no base qualities; no much larger clone is one base away.

Collaborating institutions collected whole blood in K2EDTA tubes following their own protocols. Collaborator samples were shipped for TCRbeta analysis as frozen whole blood, isolated PBMCs, or DNA extracted from either sample type. TCRbeta CDR3 regions were amplified from genomic DNA by means of the immunoSEQ Assay, a bias-controlled multiplex PCR. The authors' analysis ran thus. The number of nucleated cells in each sample was estimated from the amplification of reference gene primers within the assay. To quantify the absolute abundance of each unique TCRbeta CDR3 rearrangement, sequence reads were collapsed and filtered. For each sample, productive Simpson clonality was calculated as the square root of Simpson's diversity index across productive rearrangements. Drawn from immuneACCESS, this table holds only the in-frame rearrangements with V and J called that TCRdb kept. Clones are partly lost; checked studies trace under half to an unresolved V gene and leave the rest unexplained. V, J and clone size derive from that table, while D and trimming were established from the DNA sequence. This sample comprises 140,000 or so clones, 80% to 90% of them detected only once. Around 2.9% of the sample rests with the top ten.

The CDR3 has 13 amino acids, counting the end cysteine and phenylalanine. Only the CDR3 portion is preserved as DNA: 39 bases, with reading frame beginning at the first base. Based on the germline V gene (reference sequence), the CDR1 and CDR2 sequences are LNHDA and SQIVND. V trim: 6 bases; J trim: 8 bases; unmatched bases: 3. Sequences were obtained from peripheral blood. This receptor was obtained from a woman aged 60-70 years with active COVID-19. Recombination joined TRBV19 with TRBJ2-1, with 11 bases in between that match TRBD2. This receptor has the CDR3 CASRTSGGYEQFF. The base sequence is TGTGCCAGTAGAACTAGCGGGGGTTATGAGCAGTTCTTC.